One TCR beta chain is described in this entry. The data are from a study of CD8 T cells in Susac syndrome. The RNA input was roughly 0.45 to 1 ug, and it was reverse transcribed with random hexamers. TCRdb recomputed calls from the immunoSEQ multiplex PCR reads with MiXCR, one row per CDR3 protein. In the table there are 170,000 or so distinct CDR3 sequences, 95% to 97% of which are singletons. The V gene lost 8 bases and the J gene lost 5 bases, with 18 bases spanning the gap. The CDR3 runs to 14 residues. The V gene's germline CDR1 is SGHTA and CDR2 FQGNSA. The TCR originated in a human donor with Susac syndrome. Sample: CD4+ T cells from PBMCs. The chain carries TRBV7-2 and TRBJ1-2, with D uncertain. In DNA form, the CDR3 reads TGTGCCAGCCGGACCCAATCTCCGCCGTATGGCTACACCTTC. It translates to CASRTQSPPYGYTF.